The clone carrying this T cell receptor beta chain was seen more than once but under ten times. This sample was included in a study of patients and donors after allogeneic stem cell transplantation. TCRdb itself ran the RT-PCR reads through MiXCR, one entry per CDR3 protein. In the table there are fewer than 500,000 distinct CDR3 sequences, 16% of which are singletons. Germline CDR1 is SGHNT and CDR2 is YENEEA. This CDR3 is built from 17 residues. V was pared by 3 bases and J by 1 base, with 16 bases between. V usage is TRBV11-3 and J usage is TRBJ2-4; D gene ambiguous. The receptor comes from a human donor who was either an allogeneic HSCT recipient or a stem cell or donor lymphocyte infusion donor (not recorded which). It is not recorded whose cells these are; they may come from a transplant donor. Sequenced: blood, either unsorted or a sorted T cell fraction (not recorded which). The CDR3 DNA follows: TGTGCCAGCAGCTTGACGACGGCAAATGGGGCCAAAAACATTCAGTACTTC. This translates into CASSLTTANGAKNIQYF. Complete variable domain (other parts from reference TRBV11-3 and TRBJ2-4): EAGVVQSPRYKIIEKKQPVAFWCNPISGHNTLYWYLQNLGQGPELLIRYENEEAVDDSQLPKDRFSAERLKGVDSTLKIQPAELGDSAVYLCASSLTTANGAKNIQYFGAGTRLSVL.